These T cell receptor beta chains were read from a single sample in a study of blood T cell repertoires in COVID-19. Assay: immunoSEQ multiplex PCR; the TCRdb copy retains only in-frame clones and omits some. This sample has 20,000 to 25,000 clones, with 65% to 90% found just once. Source material: peripheral blood. The receptor set was obtained from a woman aged 80 or older with acute or convalescent COVID-19. The CDR3 runs from the conserved cysteine through the conserved F or W. D genes are given only for firm matches. Size tells how often a clone was seen (once, few, many) or the class of an expanded clone, and some rows leave it out.

j_gene	v_gene	abundance	d_gene	CDR3nt	CDR3aa
TRBJ1-2	TRBV9	-	TRBD1	TGTGCCAGCAGGGAACTACAGGGGGCCAATGGCTACACCTTC	CASRELQGANGYTF
TRBJ2-4	TRBV20-1	-	-	TGCAGTGCTAGTTGGGCAGGAACCTACAAAAACATTCAGTACTTC	CSASWAGTYKNIQYF
TRBJ2-7	TRBV9	-	TRBD1	TGTGCCAGCAGCGTGTCCGGGACAGGGGCCTACGAGCAGTACTTC	CASSVSGTGAYEQYF
TRBJ2-1	TRBV5-4	-	TRBD2	TGTGCCAGCAGCCCGACTAGCGGGAGTATCGATGAGCAGTTCTTC	CASSPTSGSIDEQFF
TRBJ1-5	TRBV6-6	-	TRBD1	TGTGCCAGCAGTTCCAGCCAGGGGGCCAATCAGCCCCAGCATTTT	CASSSSQGANQPQHF
TRBJ2-7	TRBV7-2	-	-	TGTGCCAGCAGCTTTAACGGGGATGGGAACGAGCAGTACTTC	CASSFNGDGNEQYF
TRBJ2-5	TRBV24-1	-	TRBD2	TGTGCCACCAGTGAACTTAGCGGGGGGAAAGAGACCCAGTACTTC	CATSELSGGKETQYF
TRBJ2-1	TRBV3-1/TRBV3-2	-	TRBD2	TGTGCCAGCAGCCTCCTCAGCGGGAGGTCCTACAATGAGCAGTTCTTC	CASSLLSGRSYNEQFF
TRBJ1-1	TRBV10-3	-	-	TGTGCCATCAGTGTAGGGACTGCGAACACTGAAGCTTTCTTT	CAISVGTANTEAFF
TRBJ2-3	TRBV29-1	-	-	TGCAGCGTTGATGGTGCCGGGGTGGGCACAGATACGCAGTATTTT	CSVDGAGVGTDTQYF
TRBJ2-7	TRBV7-2	-	-	TGTGCCAGCAGCTTAGTAGGCGGCCCGGACTACGAGCAGTACTTC	CASSLVGGPDYEQYF
TRBJ2-5	TRBV11-2	-	TRBD1	TGTGCCAGCAGCCGGGGCCTGACAGGGGGCGGACCGACGGAGACCCAGTACTTC	CASSRGLTGGGPTETQYF
TRBJ1-2	TRBV30	-	TRBD1	TGTGCCTGTGCGGGACAGGGCCTACTTATACATGGCTACACCTTC	CACAGQGLLIHGYTF
TRBJ1-1	TRBV18	-	TRBD1	TGTGCCAGCTCACAGGGGGGACAGTTGAACACTGAAGCTTTCTTT	CASSQGGQLNTEAFF
TRBJ2-7	TRBV27	-	-	TGTGCCAGCAGTTTAAGGCTCGGGGGTCCCGAGCAGTACTTC	CASSLRLGGPEQYF
TRBJ1-4	TRBV7-9	-	-	TGTGCCAGCAGCTTAGGAGGGGGTAATGAAAAACTGTTTTTT	CASSLGGGNEKLFF
TRBJ2-5	TRBV19	-	TRBD1	TGTGCCAGTAGTAAGGGGGCAGTCAACCAAGAGACCCAGTACTTC	CASSKGAVNQETQYF
TRBJ1-2	TRBV6-5	-	-	TGTGCCAGCCGGGACCAAGGGAGGGTCTATGGCTACACCTTC	CASRDQGRVYGYTF
TRBJ2-5	TRBV6-6	-	TRBD1	TGTGCCAGCAGGGAAGGGGGCTTGGGTGAGACCCAGTACTTC	CASREGGLGETQYF
TRBJ1-2	TRBV18	-	TRBD1	TGTGCCAGCTCACGACAGGGAAGCGACTATGGCTACACCTTC	CASSRQGSDYGYTF
TRBJ2-7	TRBV5-1	-	-	TGCGCCAGCAGCTGGGGGGTAGGGCAGAACTACGAGCAGTACTTC	CASSWGVGQNYEQYF
TRBJ1-2	TRBV18	-	-	TGTGCCAGCTCACCTGGGGCAGTCCCTAACTATGGCTACACCTTC	CASSPGAVPNYGYTF
TRBJ2-2	TRBV7-2	once	TRBD1	TGTGCCAGCAGCTTAGAACAGGGGACCGGGGAGCTGTTTTTT	CASSLEQGTGELFF
TRBJ1-4	TRBV6-5	few	-	TGTGCCAGCTCTAGAGTAGTTAATGAAAAACTGTTTTTT	CASSRVVNEKLFF
TRBJ2-7	TRBV6-2/TRBV6-3	-	-	TGTGCCAGCAGTTCCGACAGGAATGTTTGGGCCGAGCAGTACTTC	CASSSDRNVWAEQYF
TRBJ2-2	TRBV10-1	-	-	TGCGCCAGCAGGGCGGGATCGGCCGGGGAGCTGTTTTTT	CASRAGSAGELFF
TRBJ1-1	TRBV19	-	-	TGTGCCAGTAGTATAGCTACCCGGAGCCGGCCTGAAGCTTTCTTT	CASSIATRSRPEAFF
TRBJ2-5	TRBV10-1	-	TRBD2	TGCGCCAGCAGTGAGTCGACGCTAGCGGGGATGGAGACCCAGTACTTC	CASSESTLAGMETQYF
TRBJ2-7	TRBV6-1	-	TRBD1	TGTGCCAGCAGTGAAAGTAGGGGGGGACAGGGGTGGAGCGAGCAGTACTTC	CASSESRGGQGWSEQYF
TRBJ2-2	TRBV3-1/TRBV3-2	-	-	TGTGCCAGCAGCCGCGGGTCCGTTGGGGAGCTGTTTTTT	CASSRGSVGELFF
TRBJ2-1	TRBV18	-	-	TGTGCCAGCCGCACGGGGTTGGGTGAGCAGTTCTTC	CASRTGLGEQFF
TRBJ2-7	TRBV4-1	-	TRBD2	TGCGCCAGCAGCCAAGAATCGCTAGCGGGCCAAACAGCGGAGCAGTACTTC	CASSQESLAGQTAEQYF
TRBJ1-1	TRBV5-1	-	-	TGCGCCAGCAGCTCAGCAGGGGAAGCTTTCTTT	CASSSAGEAFF
TRBJ2-1	TRBV11-2	-	-	TGTGCCAGCAGCCCGAGTGATGAGCAGTTCTTC	CASSPSDEQFF
TRBJ1-2	TRBV11-2	-	TRBD1	TGTGCCAGCAGCCCAACACTACAGGGGTCCTATGGCTACACCTTC	CASSPTLQGSYGYTF
TRBJ2-3	TRBV27	-	-	TGTGCCAGCACCATCCCTAACACAGATACGCAGTATTTT	CASTIPNTDTQYF
TRBJ2-1	TRBV7-2	once	-	TGTGCCAGCAGCCCCGATAGCGGAACCTACAATGAGCAGTTCTTC	CASSPDSGTYNEQFF
TRBJ1-1	TRBV15	-	-	TGTGCCACCAGCAGAGATTTAGGGGCTGCGAACACTGAAGCTTTCTTT	CATSRDLGAANTEAFF
TRBJ2-5	TRBV5-4	-	-	TGTGCCAGCAGCCCCCCGGGGGGCCTAGAGACCCAGTACTTC	CASSPPGGLETQYF
TRBJ1-2	TRBV27	-	-	TGTGCCAGCAGTGGGAGGACGTATGGCTACACCTTC	CASSGRTYGYTF
TRBJ1-1	TRBV7-6	once	TRBD1	TGTGCCAGCAGCTCCGGGACAGGGGTGACTGAAGCTTTCTTT	CASSSGTGVTEAFF
TRBJ1-1	TRBV12-3/TRBV12-4	-	-	TGTGCCAGCAGTTACGGGAGTGGGGAAGCTTTCTTT	CASSYGSGEAFF
TRBJ1-1	TRBV6-5	few	-	TGTGCCAGCAGCCCCTTAGCCAACACTGAAGCTTTCTTT	CASSPLANTEAFF
TRBJ1-1	TRBV27	-	TRBD1	TGTGCCAGCAAGGGACAGCCTTACACTGAAGCTTTCTTT	CASKGQPYTEAFF
TRBJ2-7	TRBV7-2	-	-	TGTGCCAGCTCCTCCTGGCGGTCCTACGAGCAGTACTTC	CASSSWRSYEQYF
TRBJ2-3	TRBV30	-	TRBD1	TGTGCCTGGAGTGCCGGGACAGGGGGTAAGGATACGCAGTATTTT	CAWSAGTGGKDTQYF
TRBJ1-2	TRBV5-1	-	TRBD1	TGCGCCAGCAGCCAGACAGGGAACTATGGCTACACCTTC	CASSQTGNYGYTF
TRBJ2-7	TRBV14	-	TRBD1	TGTGCCAGCAGCCGACCTACCGGGACAGGCTCCAGTGAGCAGTACTTC	CASSRPTGTGSSEQYF
TRBJ1-3	TRBV10-3	-	-	TGTGCCACTGGAGGGGGAAACACCATATATTTT	CATGGGNTIYF
TRBJ1-5	TRBV4-1	-	-	TGCGCCAGCAGCCGGACACCTTATAGCAATCAGCCCCAGCATTTT	CASSRTPYSNQPQHF
TRBJ1-6	TRBV27	-	-	TGTGCCAGCAGCAGGGCAGGTCTAAATTCACCCCTCCACTTT	CASSRAGLNSPLHF
TRBJ1-1	TRBV14	-	-	TGTGCCAGCAGCCGTCGTTGGGAGGCTGAAGCTTTCTTT	CASSRRWEAEAFF
TRBJ2-1	TRBV25-1	-	-	TGTGCCAGCAGTGGGTGGGACTCACCTTCTGAGCAGTTCTTC	CASSGWDSPSEQFF
TRBJ2-5	TRBV7-8	-	TRBD2	TGTGCCAGCAGCGAGGGACTAGCCCAAGAGACCCAGTACTTC	CASSEGLAQETQYF
TRBJ1-2	TRBV28	-	TRBD1	TGTGCCAGCAGCCCAGGGGGCTTCTATGGTGGCTACACCTTC	CASSPGGFYGGYTF
TRBJ2-7	TRBV4-3	-	-	TGCGCCAGCAGCCAAGAACTAAGCGGAGCAGACCTCTACGAGCAGTACTTC	CASSQELSGADLYEQYF
TRBJ2-5	TRBV7-2	-	-	TGTGCCAGCAGCTTAGCGGGGAGTTCACAAGAGACCCAGTACTTC	CASSLAGSSQETQYF